The rows below give T cell receptor beta chains drawn from one sample of a study of blood T cell repertoires in COVID-19. Sequencing was performed with immunoSEQ multiplex PCR; in TCRdb, only in-frame clones are kept and a portion is missing. The profile shows about 50,000 clones, about 84% of them singletons. The specimen sequenced was peripheral blood. The receptor source for this set is a man aged 60 to 69 with acute or convalescent COVID-19. CDR3s include the opening cysteine and the closing phenylalanine or tryptophan. Fields, in order: J gene, V gene, clone size, D gene, CDR3 protein, CDR3 DNA. The D gene is left open where the match is weak. Rows may omit the clone size; those that give it use once, few, many or a size class.

j_gene: TRBJ2-2
v_gene: TRBV19
abundance: -
d_gene: TRBD1
CDR3aa: CASSIRDRGAGELFF
CDR3nt: TGTGCCAGTAGTATAAGGGACAGGGGTGCCGGGGAGCTGTTTTTT

j_gene: TRBJ1-2
v_gene: TRBV30
abundance: -
d_gene: -
CDR3aa: CAWSGQANYGYTF
CDR3nt: TGTGCCTGGAGCGGACAAGCTAACTATGGCTACACCTTC

j_gene: TRBJ1-1
v_gene: TRBV6-5
abundance: once
d_gene: -
CDR3aa: CASSYSGLDTEAFF
CDR3nt: TGTGCCAGCAGTTACTCAGGACTTGACACTGAAGCTTTCTTT

j_gene: TRBJ2-2
v_gene: TRBV19
abundance: -
d_gene: -
CDR3aa: CIQGNTGELFF
CDR3nt: TGTATCCAGGGGAACACCGGGGAGCTGTTTTTT

j_gene: TRBJ1-2
v_gene: TRBV6-5
abundance: many
d_gene: -
CDR3aa: CASSRDWDGYTF
CDR3nt: TGTGCCAGCAGCCGGGACTGGGATGGCTACACCTTC

j_gene: TRBJ1-3
v_gene: TRBV7-2
abundance: -
d_gene: -
CDR3aa: CASSLGGGRASGNTIYF
CDR3nt: TGTGCCAGCAGCTTAGGGGGAGGGCGGGCCTCTGGAAACACCATATATTTT

j_gene: TRBJ1-1
v_gene: TRBV4-2
abundance: -
d_gene: -
CDR3aa: CASSQESREGRAFF
CDR3nt: TGTGCCAGCAGCCAAGAATCCAGGGAGGGAAGGGCTTTCTTT

j_gene: TRBJ2-1
v_gene: TRBV19
abundance: -
d_gene: TRBD2
CDR3aa: CASSRGGGLALNEQFF
CDR3nt: TGTGCCAGTAGTAGAGGGGGGGGACTAGCCCTCAATGAGCAGTTCTTC

j_gene: TRBJ1-3
v_gene: TRBV2
abundance: -
d_gene: -
CDR3aa: CASSEQTGNTIYF
CDR3nt: TGTGCCAGCAGTGAGCAGACTGGAAACACCATATATTTT

j_gene: TRBJ2-3
v_gene: TRBV4-1
abundance: -
d_gene: -
CDR3aa: CASKLGGSTDTQYF
CDR3nt: TGCGCCAGCAAACTAGGCGGTAGCACAGATACGCAGTATTTT

j_gene: TRBJ2-1
v_gene: TRBV6-5
abundance: -
d_gene: -
CDR3aa: CASSYEFLTYNEQFF
CDR3nt: TGTGCCAGCAGTTACGAATTTCTTACTTACAATGAGCAGTTCTTC

j_gene: TRBJ1-2
v_gene: TRBV29-1
abundance: -
d_gene: -
CDR3aa: CSVEASYGYTF
CDR3nt: TGCAGCGTTGAGGCAAGCTATGGCTACACCTTC

j_gene: TRBJ1-1
v_gene: TRBV27
abundance: -
d_gene: -
CDR3aa: CASRSDRHSEAFF
CDR3nt: TGTGCCAGCAGGTCAGACAGGCACTCCGAAGCTTTCTTT

j_gene: TRBJ2-1
v_gene: TRBV11-2
abundance: -
d_gene: TRBD2
CDR3aa: CASSLRTSLGEQFF
CDR3nt: TGTGCCAGCAGCTTAAGGACTAGCCTGGGTGAGCAGTTCTTC

j_gene: TRBJ2-7
v_gene: TRBV28
abundance: -
d_gene: TRBD1
CDR3aa: CASSSARGQDEQYF
CDR3nt: TGTGCCAGCAGTTCAGCCAGGGGGCAGGACGAGCAGTACTTC

j_gene: TRBJ2-7
v_gene: TRBV21-1
abundance: -
d_gene: -
CDR3aa: CASSVQGGGPYEQYF
CDR3nt: TGTGCCAGCAGCGTACAGGGCGGCGGGCCCTACGAGCAGTACTTC

j_gene: TRBJ2-7
v_gene: TRBV25-1
abundance: -
d_gene: -
CDR3aa: CASSESRGVPYEQYF
CDR3nt: TGTGCCAGCAGTGAATCACGCGGGGTTCCCTACGAGCAGTACTTC

j_gene: TRBJ2-3
v_gene: TRBV19
abundance: -
d_gene: TRBD2
CDR3aa: CASSLAGVLDTQYF
CDR3nt: TGTGCCAGTAGCCTAGCGGGGGTATTGGATACGCAGTATTTT

j_gene: TRBJ1-1
v_gene: TRBV6-5
abundance: -
d_gene: -
CDR3aa: CASSPGGGLNTEAFF
CDR3nt: TGTGCCAGCAGTCCGGGGGGGGGATTGAACACTGAAGCTTTCTTT

j_gene: TRBJ1-2
v_gene: TRBV12-3/TRBV12-4
abundance: -
d_gene: TRBD1
CDR3aa: CASSFSQGRGYTF
CDR3nt: TGTGCCAGCAGTTTTTCACAGGGGCGAGGCTACACCTTC

j_gene: TRBJ2-5
v_gene: TRBV2
abundance: -
d_gene: TRBD2
CDR3aa: CASTPGYSGGAPETQYF
CDR3nt: TGTGCCAGCACCCCGGGGTATAGCGGGGGGGCCCCTGAGACCCAGTACTTC

j_gene: TRBJ1-3
v_gene: TRBV6-5
abundance: -
d_gene: -
CDR3aa: CASSLGSSGNTIYF
CDR3nt: TGTGCCAGCAGTTTAGGGAGCTCTGGAAACACCATATATTTT

j_gene: TRBJ2-7
v_gene: TRBV19
abundance: -
d_gene: -
CDR3aa: CASRRALQGAEYEQYF
CDR3nt: TGTGCCAGTAGACGGGCCCTTCAGGGCGCGGAATACGAGCAGTACTTC

j_gene: TRBJ2-3
v_gene: TRBV6-5
abundance: -
d_gene: TRBD2
CDR3aa: CASALAGISTDTQYF
CDR3nt: TGTGCCAGCGCCCTAGCGGGGATAAGCACAGATACGCAGTATTTT

j_gene: TRBJ1-5
v_gene: TRBV30
abundance: -
d_gene: TRBD1
CDR3aa: CAWRDRGDNQPQHF
CDR3nt: TGTGCCTGGAGGGACAGGGGGGACAATCAGCCCCAGCATTTT

j_gene: TRBJ2-5
v_gene: TRBV7-2
abundance: -
d_gene: -
CDR3aa: CASTWRTLQETQYF
CDR3nt: TGTGCCAGCACTTGGAGGACTCTTCAGGAGACCCAGTACTTC

j_gene: TRBJ1-4
v_gene: TRBV30
abundance: -
d_gene: TRBD1
CDR3aa: CAWSATGTGGTKLFF
CDR3nt: TGTGCCTGGAGTGCGACCGGGACAGGGGGAACAAAACTGTTTTTT

j_gene: TRBJ2-3
v_gene: TRBV9
abundance: -
d_gene: TRBD1
CDR3aa: CASSGWDRVHTDTQYF
CDR3nt: TGTGCCAGCAGCGGATGGGACAGGGTACACACAGATACGCAGTATTTT

j_gene: TRBJ1-1
v_gene: TRBV19
abundance: -
d_gene: -
CDR3aa: CASKSSGVTANTEAFF
CDR3nt: TGTGCCAGTAAAAGCTCAGGGGTCACAGCGAACACTGAAGCTTTCTTT

j_gene: TRBJ1-1
v_gene: TRBV5-1
abundance: -
d_gene: TRBD1
CDR3aa: CASSSPGQGVLNTEAFF
CDR3nt: TGCGCCAGCAGCTCACCGGGACAGGGGGTTTTAAACACTGAAGCTTTCTTT

j_gene: TRBJ2-7
v_gene: TRBV3-1/TRBV3-2
abundance: -
d_gene: -
CDR3aa: CASSQANLAYEQYF
CDR3nt: TGTGCCAGCAGCCAAGCCAACCTAGCTTACGAGCAGTACTTC

j_gene: TRBJ1-5
v_gene: TRBV30
abundance: -
d_gene: -
CDR3aa: CAWSMPLGSNQPQHF
CDR3nt: TGTGCCTGGAGTATGCCTTTGGGCAGCAATCAGCCCCAGCATTTT

j_gene: TRBJ2-7
v_gene: TRBV6-5
abundance: -
d_gene: -
CDR3aa: CASSSWTEGEQYF
CDR3nt: TGTGCCAGCAGTTCCTGGACGGAGGGCGAGCAGTACTTC

j_gene: TRBJ1-1
v_gene: TRBV4-1
abundance: -
d_gene: TRBD1
CDR3aa: CASSQEDRDEAFF
CDR3nt: TGCGCCAGCAGCCAAGAAGACAGGGACGAAGCTTTCTTT

j_gene: TRBJ1-1
v_gene: TRBV4-1
abundance: -
d_gene: -
CDR3aa: CASSQDLPGNTEAFF
CDR3nt: TGCGCCAGCAGCCAAGATCTTCCAGGGAACACTGAAGCTTTCTTT

j_gene: TRBJ2-5
v_gene: TRBV5-1
abundance: -
d_gene: TRBD1
CDR3aa: CASSRGDRGPETQYF
CDR3nt: TGCGCCAGCAGCCGCGGGGACAGGGGTCCGGAGACCCAGTACTTC

j_gene: TRBJ1-5
v_gene: TRBV18
abundance: -
d_gene: -
CDR3aa: CASSLIQDQPQHF
CDR3nt: TGTGCCAGCTCACTCATACAGGATCAGCCCCAGCATTTT

j_gene: TRBJ1-1
v_gene: TRBV25-1
abundance: -
d_gene: -
CDR3aa: CASKRNTEAFF
CDR3nt: TGTGCCAGCAAGAGGAACACTGAAGCTTTCTTT

j_gene: TRBJ1-1
v_gene: TRBV19
abundance: -
d_gene: -
CDR3aa: CASSTSFMNTEAFF
CDR3nt: TGTGCCAGTAGTACCAGTTTCATGAACACTGAAGCTTTCTTT

j_gene: TRBJ1-2
v_gene: TRBV28
abundance: -
d_gene: TRBD1
CDR3aa: CASSTVGTGFSYGYTF
CDR3nt: TGTGCCAGCAGTACGGTCGGGACAGGGTTTAGCTATGGCTACACCTTC

j_gene: TRBJ1-4
v_gene: TRBV6-5
abundance: -
d_gene: -
CDR3aa: CASSYGGGGSEKLFF
CDR3nt: TGTGCCAGCAGTTACGGGGGGGGAGGGAGTGAAAAACTGTTTTTT

j_gene: TRBJ1-2
v_gene: TRBV27
abundance: once
d_gene: TRBD1
CDR3aa: CASSLSTGGTGYTF
CDR3nt: TGTGCCAGCAGTTTATCGACAGGGGGCACGGGCTACACCTTC

j_gene: TRBJ1-1
v_gene: TRBV27
abundance: few
d_gene: -
CDR3aa: CASSLYRGNTEAFF
CDR3nt: TGTGCCAGCAGTTTATATCGGGGGAACACTGAAGCTTTCTTT

j_gene: TRBJ2-7
v_gene: TRBV7-8
abundance: -
d_gene: TRBD1
CDR3aa: CATGVPDRVHEQYF
CDR3nt: TGTGCCACCGGGGTCCCGGACAGGGTCCACGAGCAGTACTTC

j_gene: TRBJ2-5
v_gene: TRBV7-8
abundance: -
d_gene: -
CDR3aa: CASSSLQGSQETQYF
CDR3nt: TGTGCCAGCAGCTCACTTCAGGGGAGCCAAGAGACCCAGTACTTC

j_gene: TRBJ1-2
v_gene: TRBV25-1
abundance: -
d_gene: TRBD1
CDR3aa: CASRDRDHHGYTF
CDR3nt: TGTGCCAGCAGGGACAGGGACCACCATGGCTACACCTTC

j_gene: TRBJ2-5
v_gene: TRBV7-8
abundance: -
d_gene: -
CDR3aa: CASSSGGAEETQYF
CDR3nt: TGTGCCAGCAGCTCCGGAGGCGCAGAAGAGACCCAGTACTTC

j_gene: TRBJ2-1
v_gene: TRBV5-1
abundance: -
d_gene: TRBD1
CDR3aa: CASSPRTGGTNNEQFF
CDR3nt: TGCGCCAGCAGCCCTCGGACAGGGGGCACCAACAATGAGCAGTTCTTC

j_gene: TRBJ1-3
v_gene: TRBV6-2/TRBV6-3
abundance: -
d_gene: -
CDR3aa: CASSYRTGPGNTIYF
CDR3nt: TGTGCCAGCAGTTATCGAACAGGGCCAGGAAACACCATATATTTT

j_gene: TRBJ2-7
v_gene: TRBV4-3
abundance: -
d_gene: TRBD1
CDR3aa: CASSQGQDSYEQYF
CDR3nt: TGCGCCAGCAGCCAGGGACAGGACTCCTACGAGCAGTACTTC

j_gene: TRBJ1-1
v_gene: TRBV5-1
abundance: -
d_gene: -
CDR3aa: CASSPQGGVGTEAFF
CDR3nt: TGCGCCAGCAGCCCCCAGGGAGGTGTGGGTACTGAAGCTTTCTTT

j_gene: TRBJ2-1
v_gene: TRBV5-5
abundance: -
d_gene: -
CDR3aa: CASSLGQGRGGQFF
CDR3nt: TGTGCCAGCAGCTTGGGGCAGGGAAGGGGTGGGCAGTTCTTC

j_gene: TRBJ1-4
v_gene: TRBV12-3/TRBV12-4
abundance: -
d_gene: -
CDR3aa: CASSFAGGEKLFF
CDR3nt: TGTGCCAGCAGTTTTGCGGGGGGTGAAAAACTGTTTTTT

j_gene: TRBJ1-2
v_gene: TRBV3-1/TRBV3-2
abundance: -
d_gene: TRBD1
CDR3aa: CASSLGTGASGYTF
CDR3nt: TGTGCCAGCAGCCTCGGGACAGGGGCAAGTGGCTACACCTTC

j_gene: TRBJ2-2
v_gene: TRBV4-1
abundance: few
d_gene: -
CDR3aa: CASTTLAGATGELFF
CDR3nt: TGCGCCAGCACTACCCTGGCGGGGGCTACCGGGGAGCTGTTTTTT

j_gene: TRBJ2-3
v_gene: TRBV11-2
abundance: -
d_gene: TRBD2
CDR3aa: CASSFASGGSTDTQYF
CDR3nt: TGTGCCAGCAGCTTCGCTAGCGGGGGTAGCACAGATACGCAGTATTTT

j_gene: TRBJ1-4
v_gene: TRBV2
abundance: -
d_gene: TRBD1
CDR3aa: CANTADRGSGEKLFF
CDR3nt: TGTGCCAATACGGCCGACAGGGGTTCGGGTGAAAAACTGTTTTTT

j_gene: TRBJ2-2
v_gene: TRBV18
abundance: -
d_gene: -
CDR3aa: CASSPPYTGELFF
CDR3nt: TGTGCCAGCTCACCCCCTTACACCGGGGAGCTGTTTTTT

j_gene: TRBJ1-1
v_gene: TRBV6-2/TRBV6-3
abundance: few
d_gene: -
CDR3aa: CASSLRAGNTEAFF
CDR3nt: TGTGCCAGCAGTTTGAGGGCAGGGAACACTGAAGCTTTCTTT

j_gene: TRBJ2-2
v_gene: TRBV5-1
abundance: -
d_gene: TRBD1
CDR3aa: CASSFPGTGGTGELFF
CDR3nt: TGCGCCAGCAGCTTCCCCGGGACAGGGGGAACCGGGGAGCTGTTTTTT